A single count supports the clone carrying this T cell receptor beta chain. What it binds is unknown. Here the gene names and germline are mouse. The read ends 1 residue early relative to the CDR3; the germline J gene fills the gap. The data originate from a study of tissue T cells after allogeneic stem cell transplantation. The V and J ends lost 4 bases and 1 base respectively, with 10 bases between them. Germline lookup yields CDR1 GFQATS and CDR2 STVNSAI. The CDR3 consists of 13 residues. General study findings and limits: Motif-based clustering found tissue-specific repertoire signatures shared across patients, though few clones were shared. Blood and spleen captured only part of the tissue TCR repertoire.

TCRdb keeps only in-frame clones here, not all; method: immunoSEQ multiplex PCR. The sample has approximately 20,000 clones, 69% seen once. Sequencing was carried out using blood. The chain recombines TRBV20 with TRBJ1-1; maybe TRBD1 (6 bases). This TCR was sampled from a female BALB/c mouse in good health. These mice share the MHC haplotype H2-d. CDR3 sequence reads: CGAKSTGNTEVFF. The sequenced CDR3 bases are TGTGGTGCTAAATCGACAGGGAACACAGAAGTCTTC.